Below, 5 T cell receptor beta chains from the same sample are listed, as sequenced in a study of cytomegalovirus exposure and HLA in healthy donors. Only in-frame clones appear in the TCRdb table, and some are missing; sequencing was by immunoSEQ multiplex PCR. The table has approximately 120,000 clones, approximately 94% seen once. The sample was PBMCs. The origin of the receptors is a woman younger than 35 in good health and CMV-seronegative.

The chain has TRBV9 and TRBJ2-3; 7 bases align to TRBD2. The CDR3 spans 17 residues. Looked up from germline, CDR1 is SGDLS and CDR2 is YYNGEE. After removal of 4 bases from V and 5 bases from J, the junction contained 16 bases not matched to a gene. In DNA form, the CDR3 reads TGTGCCAGCAGCCACCCTACCGGGGAGGGCGGCCAAGATACGCAGTATTTT. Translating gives CASSHPTGEGGQDTQYF. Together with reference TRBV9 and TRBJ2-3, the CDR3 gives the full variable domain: DSGVTQTPKHLITATGQRVTLRCSPRSGDLSVYWYQQSLDQGLQFLIQYYNGEERAKGNILERFSAQQFPDLHSELNLSSLELGDSALYFCASSHPTGEGGQDTQYFGPGTRLTVL.

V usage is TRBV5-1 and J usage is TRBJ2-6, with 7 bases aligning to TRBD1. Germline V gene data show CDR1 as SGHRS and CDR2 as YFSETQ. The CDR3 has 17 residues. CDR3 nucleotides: TGCGCAAGATCTCCGGGACAGACCTGCTCTGGGGCCAACGTCCTGACTTTC. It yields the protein CARSPGQTCSGANVLTF. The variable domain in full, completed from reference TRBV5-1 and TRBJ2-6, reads KAGVTQTPRYLIKTRGQQVTLSCSPISGHRSVSWYQQTPGQGLQFLFEYFSETQRNKGNFPGRFSGRQFSNSRSEMNVSTLELGDSALYLCARSPGQTCSGANVLTFGAGSRLTVL.

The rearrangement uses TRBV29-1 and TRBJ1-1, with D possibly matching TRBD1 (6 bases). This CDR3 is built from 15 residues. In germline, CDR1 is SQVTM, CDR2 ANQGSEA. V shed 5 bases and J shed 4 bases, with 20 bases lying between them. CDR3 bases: TGCAGCGTTTCTGCAAGGACAGCACTCGGCACTGAAGCTTTCTTT. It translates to CSVSARTALGTEAFF.

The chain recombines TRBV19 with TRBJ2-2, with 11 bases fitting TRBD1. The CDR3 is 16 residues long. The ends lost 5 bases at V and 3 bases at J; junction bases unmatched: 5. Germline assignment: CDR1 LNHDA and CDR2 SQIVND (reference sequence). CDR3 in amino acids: CASSARDRGYTGELFF. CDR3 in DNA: TGTGCCAGTAGTGCGAGGGACAGGGGGTACACCGGGGAGCTGTTTTTT. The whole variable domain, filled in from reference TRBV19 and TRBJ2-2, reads DGGITQSPKYLFRKEGQNVTLSCEQNLNHDAMYWYRQDPGQGLRLIYYSQIVNDFQKGDIAEGYSVSREKKESFPLTVTSAQKNPTAFYLCASSARDRGYTGELFFGEGSRLTVL.

The CDR3 DNA sequence: TGCGCCAGCAGCCAAGATCAGGGATTCCAGGGGTCCGACGAGCAGTACTTC. It translates to CASSQDQGFQGSDEQYF. The gene calls are TRBV4-1 and TRBJ2-7, with TRBD1 as a possible D gene (6 bases). The CDR3 extends over 17 amino acids. Trimming left V 0 bases short and J 5 bases short, with 20 bases between. Germline V gene sequence: CDR1 MGHRA, CDR2 YSYEKL.